What follows are 14 T cell receptor beta chains derived from one specimen sequenced in a study of regulatory T cells in long-lasting Graves disease. Regarding time point: persistent/refractory GD, antithyroid drugs over 5 years with positive TRAb. The TCR library was prepared using RNA isolated from PBMCs. Investigators prepared the TCR beta libraries by applying iRepertoire HTBI primers and Arm-PCR of CDR3 regions. TCRdb reprocessed the multiplex PCR reads via MiXCR and lists one record per CDR3 protein. Among a few hundred thousand distinct CDR3 sequences listed, roughly 22% were seen once. This specimen consisted of peripheral blood mononuclear cells (PBMCs), obtained when the disease was refractory, from a patient treated with antithyroid drugs. All receptors come from a female donor with Graves disease.

The chain links TRBV19 to TRBJ1-2; D is unclear. CDR3 size: 17 residues. The germline V and J ends were trimmed by 7 bases and 4 bases, with 25 bases remaining between them. Germline CDR1 LNHDA, CDR2 SQIVND (reference sequence). The CDR3 DNA reads TGTGCCAGTACCTCCTTAGTGTGGACCGCCTTAGGCTATGGCTACACCTTC. It encodes CASTSLVWTALGYGYTF.

This clonotype was seen many times. CDR3: CASSYPGYEQYF. The CDR3, as DNA: TGTGCCAGCAGTTACCCAGGTTACGAGCAGTACTTC. The chain couples TRBV28 to TRBJ2-7; D is ambiguous. V was trimmed by 4 bases and J by 4 bases, leaving 8 bases between them. The CDR3 extends over 12 amino acids. The germline gives CDR1 MDHEN, CDR2 SYDVKM.

The chain employs TRBV28 and TRBJ2-2, with a possible D match to TRBD1 (6 bases). This CDR3 has 17 residues. The V end was cut by 2 bases, the J end by 3 bases, with 16 bases between. CDR1 and CDR2 (germline): MDHEN, SYDVKM. CDR3 DNA: TGTGCCAGCAGTTTACTTCCCGCAGGGGCGGACACCGGGGAGCTGTTTTTT. Protein sequence: CASSLLPAGADTGELFF.

This rearrangement joins TRBV6-1 to TRBJ2-7, with TRBD1 identical over 9 bases. V lost 6 bases, J lost 4 bases, and 7 bases stayed unmatched. This CDR3 has 14 amino acids. Germline loops: CDR1 MNHNS, CDR2 SASEGT. The CDR3 DNA sequence: TGTGCCAGCAGGCGACAGGGGGAAGTGTACGAGCAGTACTTC. The encoded protein is CASRRQGEVYEQYF.

The chain joins TRBV6-2 or TRBV6-3 to TRBJ2-5; a weak D match, TRBD2 (6 bases). The CDR3 length is 16 residues. V lost 5 bases and J 5 bases, leaving 21 bases between the germline ends. In germline, CDR1 is MNHEY, CDR2 SVGEGT. CDR3 residues: CASSPGLSGWGETQYF. The CDR3 region has the DNA TGTGCCAGCAGTCCGGGCCTCAGCGGGTGGGGGGAGACCCAGTACTTC.

There are a few counts of this clonotype. The J gene is TRBJ1-1, the V gene TRBV9; no clear D. Germline V CDR1 and CDR2: SGDLS, YYNGEE. The CDR3 runs to 15 residues. Trimming shortened V by 4 bases and J by 0 bases, and 13 bases separated the two germline ends. The CDR3 spells CASSHADGVNTEAFF. The CDR3, as DNA: TGTGCCAGCAGCCACGCGGACGGTGTGAACACTGAAGCTTTCTTT.

This sequence joins TRBV6-9 and TRBJ2-7; perhaps TRBD2 as D (5 bases). Trimming took off 3 bases at V and 0 bases at J, with 18 bases between the two ends. The CDR3 spans 17 residues. Germline lookup yields CDR1 MNHGY and CDR2 SVAAGI. CDR3 sequence reads: CASSYSRGGGSSYEQYF. DNA for the CDR3: TGTGCCAGCAGTTACTCCCGGGGTGGCGGAAGCTCCTACGAGCAGTACTTC.

Here the CDR3 reads CASCSLAGGQNEQFF. For the CDR3, the DNA is TGTGCCAGCTGCTCCTTGGCGGGAGGACAAAATGAGCAGTTCTTC. This chain uses TRBV3-1 with TRBJ2-1; 8 positions agree with TRBD2. The CDR3 runs 15 residues. V shed 8 bases, J shed 7 bases, and the junction held 13 bases outside the gene matches. Germline CDR1 is LGHDT and CDR2 is YNNKEL (reference sequence).

There are many counts of this clonotype. This rearrangement joins TRBV13 to TRBJ2-7, with TRBD1 matching over 7 bases. CDR1 PRHDT and CDR2 FYEKMQ come from the germline V gene (reference sequence). The CDR3 extends over 15 amino acids. The V gene end was trimmed by 4 bases and the J gene end by 3 bases; junction bases not matched to a gene: 9. The CDR3 region has the DNA TGTGCCAGCAGCTCCAAAGTCGGGACAGACTACGAGCAGTACTTC. Protein sequence: CASSSKVGTDYEQYF.

This clonotype came up a few times. This chain links TRBV7-9 with TRBJ1-4; 8 nucleotides agree with TRBD1. With V trimmed by 7 bases and J by 7 bases, 11 bases remained unmatched. From germline, CDR1 is SEHNR and CDR2 FQNEAQ (reference sequence). This CDR3 contains 15 residues. CDR3 DNA sequence: TGTGCCAGCACCAGAGGTACAGGGGGTGGTGAAAAACTGTTTTTT. This encodes CASTRGTGGGEKLFF.

In this sample, this clonotype turned up many times. This chain joins TRBV15 and TRBJ1-2; D uncertain. Trimming removed 1 base at V and 3 bases at J, with 6 bases between. The CDR3 is 13 residues long. From germline, CDR1 is LNHNV and CDR2 YYDKDF (reference sequence). CDR3 nucleotide sequence: TGTGCCACCAGCAGAGTGACGGACTATGGCTACACCTTC. Translation: CATSRVTDYGYTF.

The rearrangement joins TRBV4-3 to TRBJ2-2; no reliable D call. The CDR3 runs to 12 residues. V lost 4 bases and J 7 bases, leaving 7 bases between the germline ends. Per the germline V gene, CDR1 is LGHNA and CDR2 is YSLEER. CDR3 protein: CASSPGYGELFF. Here the CDR3 DNA reads TGCGCCAGCAGCCCCGGTTACGGGGAGCTGTTTTTT.

This clonotype is a singleton in its sample. This may arise from a read error, as a much more abundant clone is one base away. Because the CDR3's place on the DNA is in doubt, the DNA is left out and the CDR3 is given as listed by TCRdb. V is TRBV6-2 or TRBV6-3 and J is TRBJ1-6; the D call TRBD1 from the table was never checked on the DNA. The CDR3 spans 17 amino acids, including both terminal residues. CDR1 and CDR2 from the germline V gene are MNHEY and SVGEGT. The CDR3 reads CASSYSFGQGAQSPLQF.

V usage is TRBV30 and J usage is TRBJ1-4; 11 positions agree with TRBD1. The CDR3 is made up of 16 amino acids. V trimming: 1 base; J trimming: 2 bases; junction bases outside the gene matches: 3. Germline assignment: CDR1 GTSNPN and CDR2 SVGIG (reference sequence). Written as DNA, the CDR3 is TGTGCCTGGAGTGGGGACAGGGGGACTACTAATGAAAAACTGTTTTTT. Protein sequence: CAWSGDRGTTNEKLFF.